This entry is about one T cell receptor (beta chain). In the original analysis: Estimates of nucleated cell counts were drawn from the amplification of reference gene primers. Using immunoSEQ multiplex PCR, the repertoire was profiled, and TCRdb retains in-frame clones only, with some absent. V, J and clone size were drawn from that table, and D and trimming were deduced from the DNA. The sample includes 150,000 to 200,000 clones, approximately 82% of them seen just once. This specimen belongs to a study of blood T cell repertoires in COVID-19. About the research overall: Spain, Italy and the United States supplied samples that represented acute and convalescent COVID-19. PBMCs, B-cell-depleted T cells, or T cells were the source of the cDNA or gDNA that made up the material.

Seattle patients were enrolled while actively infected and followed longitudinally. Germline V gives CDR1 MRHNA, CDR2 SNTAGT. The CDR3 runs 14 residues. V lost 5 bases and J 0 bases, leaving 10 bases between the germline ends. The receptor was isolated from a woman between 40 and 55 years old with COVID-19, enrolled during active disease. Sequencing was carried out using peripheral blood. This sequence joins TRBV6-4 and TRBJ1-2; possible D gene TRBD1, 6 bases. The CDR3 protein is CASSQTGSNYGYTF. Here the CDR3 DNA reads TGTGCCAGCAGTCAGACAGGATCTAACTATGGCTACACCTTC.